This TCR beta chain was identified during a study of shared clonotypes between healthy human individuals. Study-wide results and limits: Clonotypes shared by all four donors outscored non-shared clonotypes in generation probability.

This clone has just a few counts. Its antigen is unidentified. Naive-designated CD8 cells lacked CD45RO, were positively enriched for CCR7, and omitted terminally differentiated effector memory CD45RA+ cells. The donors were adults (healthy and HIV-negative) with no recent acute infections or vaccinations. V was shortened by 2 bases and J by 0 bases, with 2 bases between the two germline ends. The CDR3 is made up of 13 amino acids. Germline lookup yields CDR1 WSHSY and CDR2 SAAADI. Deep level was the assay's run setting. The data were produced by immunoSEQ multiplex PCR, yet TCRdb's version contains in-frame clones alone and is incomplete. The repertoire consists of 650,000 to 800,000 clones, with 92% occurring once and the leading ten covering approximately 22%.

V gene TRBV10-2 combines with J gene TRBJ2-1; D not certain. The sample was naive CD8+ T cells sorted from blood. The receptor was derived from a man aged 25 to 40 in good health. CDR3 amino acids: CASSEGSYNEQFF. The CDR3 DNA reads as TGCGCCAGCAGTGAGGGCTCCTACAATGAGCAGTTCTTC.